These 9 T cell receptor beta chains came from one sample sequenced in a study of early T cells in non-severe SARS-CoV-2 infection. In TCRdb, the 5' RACE reads were re-called with MiXCR into one record per CDR3 protein. The repertoire includes about 26,000 distinct CDR3 sequences, roughly 4.3% of them detected once, and more than 9.5% sits in the top ten. Material for sequencing was whole blood. These receptors all come from an adult who was a healthcare worker with PCR-confirmed SARS-CoV-2 infection or an uninfected control (not recorded which).

Ten or more counts support this clonotype. The chain employs TRBV6-1 and TRBJ2-7, with D tentatively TRBD1 or TRBD2 (5 bases each). The CDR3 extends over 20 amino acids. Trimming cost V 0 bases and J 9 bases, with 33 bases left between them. The germline V gene encodes CDR1 MNHNS and CDR2 SASEGT. CDR3 coding DNA: TGTGCCAGCAGTGAAGCGTCCGGGGCTTTGGAGCTAGTAGGACGACGTGTGCAGTACTTC. Residues: CASSEASGALELVGRRVQYF.

This clonotype has a handful of counts. The chain employs TRBV7-2 and TRBJ2-1; either TRBD1 or TRBD2 may fit D (5 bases each). Germline lookup yields CDR1 SGHTA and CDR2 FQGNSA. The CDR3 covers 19 residues. V was cut by 5 bases and J by 0 bases, with 23 bases left in between. CDR3 sequence: CASSPRGSGSTSSYNEQFF. CDR3 DNA sequence: TGTGCCAGCAGCCCCCGAGGGTCAGGGTCGACGAGCTCCTACAATGAGCAGTTCTTC.

At least ten counts were recorded for this clonotype. The chain couples TRBV25-1 to TRBJ2-1; 9 positions match TRBD2. The length of the CDR3 is 16 residues. The J segment lost 0 bases and the V segment lost 0 bases, leaving 0 bases of the junction unmatched. Germline V gene data show CDR1 as MGHDK and CDR2 as SYGVNS. The CDR3 DNA follows: TGTGCCAGCAGTGAATATAGCGGGAGCTCCTACAATGAGCAGTTCTTC. Its protein product is CASSEYSGSSYNEQFF.

This clonotype appeared many times. V is TRBV11-2 and J is TRBJ2-5; TRBD2 matches 8 bases. The CDR3 has 17 amino acids. Germline V gene sequence: CDR1 SGHAT, CDR2 FQNNGV. V was clipped by 1 base and J by 4 bases; unmatched bases: 11. CDR3 bases: TGTGCCAGCAGCTTAGTTCCCCTCGGGAGGGGTGGAGAGACCCAGTACTTC. Residues: CASSLVPLGRGGETQYF.

Only a few counts were recorded for this clonotype. The chain links TRBV20-1 to TRBJ2-3, with TRBD1 matching over 7 bases. The CDR3 is 15 residues long. With 3 bases clipped from V and 0 bases from J, the junction kept 6 bases outside the gene matches. Germline assignment: CDR1 DFQATT and CDR2 SNEGSKA (reference sequence). The CDR3 spells CSASSGQTSTDTQYF. For the CDR3, the DNA is TGCAGTGCTAGCTCGGGACAGACTAGCACAGATACGCAGTATTTT.

This clonotype showed up many times. The V call is TRBV19, the J call TRBJ1-5; a weak D match, TRBD1 (6 bases). Deletions cut 3 bases from V and 9 bases from J, with 18 bases between. This CDR3 is 15 amino acids long. The germline V gene has CDR1 LNHDA and CDR2 SQIVND (reference sequence). The CDR3 DNA is TGTGCCAGTAGTATCCAGGACAGTGGAGTTACGCCCCAGCATTTT. As protein: CASSIQDSGVTPQHF.

This clonotype showed up many times. This chain's CDR3 is CASSLTGGVYEQYV. CDR3 sequence (DNA): TGTGCCAGCAGCCTGACTGGCGGGGTCTACGAGCAGTACGTC. The chain has TRBV5-6 and TRBJ2-7, with a possible D match to TRBD2 (6 bases). The CDR3 loop spans 14 amino acids. Between the trimmed V and J ends, which lost 4 bases and 3 bases, there was a span of 14 bases. CDR1 is SGHDT and CDR2 is YYEEEE in the germline V gene.

This clonotype was found many times. In DNA, the CDR3 is TGTGCCAGCACCCAGACAGCCTCCTATAATTCACCCCTCCACTTT. Translating it yields CASTQTASYNSPLHF. The gene calls are TRBV7-2 and TRBJ1-6; D possibly corresponds to TRBD1 (5 bases). The CDR3 covers 15 residues. Germline values: CDR1 SGHTA, CDR2 FQGNSA. Trimming took off 7 bases at V and 0 bases at J, with 10 bases between the two ends.

Many counts were recorded for this clonotype. CDR3 DNA sequence: TGCAGCGTAAGACTTTTAGCCAAAAACATTCAGTACTTC. This codes for CSVRLLAKNIQYF. The chain couples TRBV29-1 to TRBJ2-4; D not certain. Germline CDR1 and CDR2: SQVTM and ANQGSEA. The V end lost 6 bases, the J end lost 0 bases, and 9 bases lay between the germline ends. The CDR3 loop spans 13 amino acids.